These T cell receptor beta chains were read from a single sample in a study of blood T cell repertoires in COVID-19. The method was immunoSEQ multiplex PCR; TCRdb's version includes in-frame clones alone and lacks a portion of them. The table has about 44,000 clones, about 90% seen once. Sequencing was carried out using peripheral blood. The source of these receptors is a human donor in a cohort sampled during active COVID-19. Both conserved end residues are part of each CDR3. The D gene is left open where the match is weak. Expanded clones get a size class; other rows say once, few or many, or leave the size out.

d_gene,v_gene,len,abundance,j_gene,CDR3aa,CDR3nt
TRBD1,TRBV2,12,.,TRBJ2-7,CASSQQGNEQYF,TGTGCCAGCAGCCAACAGGGGAACGAGCAGTACTTC
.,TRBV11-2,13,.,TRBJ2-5,CASSFFRQETQYF,TGTGCCAGCAGCTTCTTCAGGCAAGAGACCCAGTACTTC
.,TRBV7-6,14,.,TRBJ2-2,CASSLDGPTGELFF,TGTGCCAGCAGCTTAGATGGGCCGACCGGGGAGCTGTTTTTT
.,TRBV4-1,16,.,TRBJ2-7,CASSQEGRQGSGEQYF,TGCGCCAGCAGCCAAGAAGGACGACAGGGTAGCGGCGAGCAGTACTTC
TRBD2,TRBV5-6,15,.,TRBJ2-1,CASSSRDYHYNEQFF,TGTGCCAGCAGCTCCCGGGACTATCACTACAATGAGCAGTTCTTC
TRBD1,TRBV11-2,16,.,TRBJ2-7,CASSLADRGRLYEQYF,TGTGCCAGCAGCTTAGCTGACAGGGGGCGCTTGTACGAGCAGTACTTC
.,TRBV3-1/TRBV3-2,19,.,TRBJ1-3,CASSQDPNPGLIPGNTIYF,TGTGCCAGCAGCCAAGATCCGAACCCTGGACTTATCCCTGGAAACACCATATATTTT
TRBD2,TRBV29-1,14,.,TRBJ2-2,CSVGPSGSTGELFF,TGCAGCGTTGGCCCTAGCGGCTCGACCGGGGAGCTGTTTTTT
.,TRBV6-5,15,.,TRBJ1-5,CASSYSHENHQPQHF,TGTGCCAGCAGTTACTCTCACGAGAACCATCAGCCCCAGCATTTT
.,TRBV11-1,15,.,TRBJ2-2,CASSLAGEGTGELFF,TGTGCCAGCAGCTTAGCGGGAGAGGGCACCGGGGAGCTGTTTTTT
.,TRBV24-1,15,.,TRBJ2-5,CATSDLRGGRETQYF,TGTGCCACCAGTGATTTGAGGGGAGGAAGGGAGACCCAGTACTTC
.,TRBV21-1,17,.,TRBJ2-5,CASSKGEWREGLETQYF,TGTGCCAGCAGCAAAGGTGAATGGCGGGAGGGCCTAGAGACCCAGTACTTC
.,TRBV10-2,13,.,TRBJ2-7,CASSEGLFYEQYF,TGCGCCAGCAGTGAGGGACTTTTCTACGAGCAGTACTTC
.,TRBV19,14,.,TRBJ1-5,CASSIGAGVQPQHF,TGTGCCAGTAGTATCGGGGCAGGGGTTCAGCCCCAGCATTTT
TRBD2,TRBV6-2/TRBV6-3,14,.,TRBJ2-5,CASSWTSGRETQYF,TGTGCCAGCAGTTGGACTAGCGGGAGGGAGACCCAGTACTTC
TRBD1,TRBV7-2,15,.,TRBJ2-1,CASIPGGQGINEQFF,TGTGCCAGCATCCCGGGGGGACAGGGTATTAATGAGCAGTTCTTC
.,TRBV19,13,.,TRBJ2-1,CASSDSGYNEQFF,TGTGCCAGTAGTGATTCAGGCTACAATGAGCAGTTCTTC
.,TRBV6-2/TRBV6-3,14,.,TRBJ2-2,CASSVIPNTGELFF,TGTGCCAGCAGCGTCATCCCGAACACCGGGGAGCTGTTTTTT
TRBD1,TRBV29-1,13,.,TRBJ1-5,CSVEVNRGQPQHF,TGCAGCGTTGAAGTTAACAGGGGTCAGCCCCAGCATTTT
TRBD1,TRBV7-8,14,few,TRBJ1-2,CASSVGTGDYGYTF,TGTGCCAGCAGCGTCGGGACAGGCGACTATGGCTACACCTTC
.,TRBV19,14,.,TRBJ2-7,CASRYRDGHYEQYF,TGTGCCAGTAGATACAGGGACGGACACTACGAGCAGTACTTC
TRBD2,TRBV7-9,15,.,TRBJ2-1,CASSLGGRAIDEQFF,TGTGCCAGCAGCTTGGGCGGGAGGGCCATAGATGAGCAGTTCTTC
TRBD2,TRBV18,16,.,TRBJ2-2,CASSPFLAGDTGELFF,TGTGCCAGCTCACCTTTTCTAGCGGGGGACACCGGGGAGCTGTTTTTT
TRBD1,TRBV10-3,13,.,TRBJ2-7,CAISAGQGSEQYF,TGTGCCATCAGTGCCGGACAGGGTTCCGAGCAGTACTTC
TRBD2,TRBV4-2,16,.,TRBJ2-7,CASSQGVAGNFYEQYF,TGTGCCAGCAGCCAAGGGGTAGCGGGAAATTTCTACGAGCAGTACTTC
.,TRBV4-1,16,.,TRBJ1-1,CASSQEARVMNTEAFF,TGCGCCAGCAGCCAAGAAGCTCGGGTTATGAACACTGAAGCTTTCTTT
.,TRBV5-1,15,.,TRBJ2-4,CASSLANGRGDIQYF,TGCGCCAGCAGCTTGGCCAACGGGAGAGGGGACATTCAGTACTTC